Listed here are 11 T cell receptor beta chains from one sample, sequenced in a study of tumor-infiltrating lymphocytes in primary liver carcinoma. From around 520 ng of total RNA, TCR beta-specific cDNA was reverse-transcribed using a constant-region primer. Investigators got TCR beta libraries out of three nested multiplex PCR rounds, done with slightly modified ARM-PCR. It was with TRBV1-TRBV30 forward primers and a C-beta reverse primer that the first two PCR rounds were run, at roughly 10 cycles each. MiXCR, run by TCRdb on the multiplex PCR reads, gives a single entry per CDR3 protein. The sample lists some 94,000 distinct CDR3 sequences, approximately 71% seen once, with over 9.5% in the top ten. Extraction of RNA together with DNA used 20-30 mg of unsorted bulk tissue. Sequenced material: liver tumor tissue from sampling region 5. Subset noted: tumor region T5, tumor centre. The receptor set was obtained from a woman aged 55-69 years with primary liver carcinoma and hepatitis B virus infection.

V gene TRBV19 combines with J gene TRBJ2-7, with 9 bases that match TRBD2. The germline V gene encodes CDR1 LNHDA and CDR2 SQIVND (reference sequence). Unmatched junction bases numbered 7, after V lost 6 bases and J lost 1 base. The CDR3 loop spans 15 amino acids. The CDR3 is CASSPRAGGSYEQYF. CDR3 DNA: TGTGCCAGTAGCCCGCGAGCGGGAGGTTCCTACGAGCAGTACTTC. Filled out from reference TRBV19 and TRBJ2-7, the complete variable domain reads DGGITQSPKYLFRKEGQNVTLSCEQNLNHDAMYWYRQDPGQGLRLIYYSQIVNDFQKGDIAEGYSVSREKKESFPLTVTSAQKNPTAFYLCASSPRAGGSYEQYFGPGTRLTVT.

To note about this clonotype: A junction end diverges from the germline sequence, so it may reflect a read error. V is TRBV6-8 and J is TRBJ2-7, with 12 bases identical to TRBD1. CDR3 length equals 16 residues. CDR1 is MNHGY, CDR2 SAAAGT, per germline. The CDR3 nucleotides are TGTGCCAGCCCCATCTGGGACAGGGGGCCGTCCTACGAGCAGTGCTTC. It specifies CASPIWDRGPSYEQCF.

Remarks on this clonotype: This may stem from a read error, because a much larger clone lies one nucleotide away. The genes are TRBV10-2 and TRBJ2-2; perhaps D is TRBD1 or TRBD2 (5 bases each). CDR3 length: 15 residues. CDR1 WSHSY and CDR2 SAAADI come from the germline V gene. CDR3 sequence: CATRGAYSKTGELFF. CDR3 DNA sequence: TGCGCCACCCGGGGCGCTTATTCGAAGACCGGGGAGCTGTTTTTT.

This clonotype has more than one count but fewer than ten. The chain employs TRBV11-2 and TRBJ1-2, with D possibly TRBD1 on 6 matching bases. The CDR3 covers 15 residues. Trimming left V 0 bases short and J 7 bases short, with 15 bases between. CDR1 and CDR2 from the germline V gene are SGHAT and FQNNGV. CDR3 bases: TGTGCCAGCAGCTTAGAGGGGGCTAGTGGCAGTGGCTACACCTTC. Translation gives CASSLEGASGSGYTF.

This clonotype was seen once. A read error may produce the germline difference seen at one junction end. The rearrangement uses TRBV11-2 and TRBJ2-2, with a tentative D call TRBD2 (5 bases). Looked up from germline, CDR1 is SGHAT and CDR2 is FQNNGV. The CDR3 consists of 17 residues. DNA of the CDR3: TGTGTCAGCAGCTTAGATCATCGGGGTAGGGACACCGGGGAGCTGTTTTTT. Its protein product is CVSSLDHRGRDTGELFF.

This clonotype has a count of ten or more. Because the CDR3 is missing its conserved closing phenylalanine or tryptophan, this is likely a read error. The limits of the CDR3 on the DNA are not certain, so only TCRdb's listed CDR3 is given. The V and J genes are TRBV11-3 and TRBJ2-1; the table's D gene call, TRBD1, was not cross checked with the DNA. Germline V gene lookup returns CDR1 SGHNT and CDR2 YENEEA. The CDR3 contains 12 residues when both ends are counted. CDR3 in amino acids: CASGSGRTGEFV.

Concerning this clonotype: A much more abundant neighbour one base away suggests this may be a read error. Here the CDR3 omits its conserved ending phenylalanine or tryptophan, so a read error is the likely source. This sequence joins TRBV7-9 and TRBJ2-4, with 7 bases identical to TRBD2. This CDR3 contains 12 residues. In germline, CDR1 is SEHNR, CDR2 FQNEAQ (reference sequence). Trimming cost V 6 bases and J 7 bases; bases outside gene matches: 3. In nucleotides, the CDR3 is TGTGCCAGCAGTCTCGGGGGGAACATTCAGTACTCC. It encodes CASSLGGNIQYS.

As regards this clonotype: This CDR3 fails to terminate in the conserved phenylalanine or tryptophan, so it likely reflects a read error. This rearrangement joins TRBV29-1 to TRBJ2-7, with D possibly TRBD1 on 5 matching bases. This CDR3 is 15 amino acids long. V was shortened by 3 bases and J by 0 bases, with 15 bases between the two germline ends. Germline CDR1 SQVTM, CDR2 ANQGSEA. Written as DNA, the CDR3 is TGCAGCGTTGATAGTGTAGGGGCTAGCTCCTACGAGCAGTACTTA. Translation: CSVDSVGASSYEQYL.

In regard to this clonotype: A much more abundant neighbour one base away suggests this may be a read error. This rearrangement joins TRBV7-9 to TRBJ2-1; possibly TRBD2 for D (6 bases). The germline gives CDR1 SEHNR, CDR2 FQNEAQ (reference sequence). The CDR3 sequence is 12 residues long. The chain's CDR3 is CTSSPTSFEQFF. The CDR3 DNA reads as TGTACCAGCAGCCCGACTAGTTTTGAGCAGTTCTTC.

This chain uses TRBV11-2 with TRBJ2-7; either TRBD1 or TRBD2 may supply D (6 bases each). The CDR3 runs 16 residues. CDR1 and CDR2 from the germline V gene are SGHAT and FQNNGV. V was trimmed by 11 bases and J by 2 bases, leaving 25 bases between them. The CDR3 DNA reads as TGTGCCGGCAACTTAGCGTCGGGGGCAGGAGCCTACGAGCAGTACTTC. This encodes CAGNLASGAGAYEQYF.

The chain couples TRBV6-1 to TRBJ1-5; tentatively, D is TRBD1 (6 bases). Germline CDR1 is MNHNS and CDR2 is SASEGT. CDR3 length: 16 residues. V lost 5 bases to trimming and J lost 9 bases, with 23 bases between them. The chain's CDR3 is CASSKRGAWGFRPQHF. The CDR3 region has the DNA TGTGCCAGCAGTAAAAGGGGGGCGTGGGGATTTCGGCCCCAGCATTTT.